These 25 T cell receptor beta chains share one sample of origin, sequenced in a study of Ad26.COV2.S vaccination and SARS-CoV-2 variants. The data were produced by immunoSEQ multiplex PCR, yet TCRdb's version contains in-frame clones alone and is incomplete. The sample lists about 350,000 clones, approximately 90% occurring once. Treatment meaning: roughly 19 received Ad26.COV2.S at low or high dose, single or two shots; about five received placebo; per-sample allocation not given. Sampling took place 63 days after the first vaccine or placebo injection. Sequences were derived from peripheral blood, sampled in a trial of Ad26.COV2.S vaccine versus placebo. These TCRs come from a person aged 18-65 years who received the Ad26.COV2.S COVID-19 vaccine or a placebo.

The V gene is TRBV30, the J gene TRBJ1-4; perhaps TRBD1 as D (6 bases). This CDR3 contains 17 residues. Trimming cost V 0 bases and J 7 bases, with 21 bases left between them. Germline V gene data show CDR1 as GTSNPN and CDR2 as SVGIG (reference sequence). As DNA, the CDR3 is TGTGCCTGGAGTGTACTACTAAGCTGGGGGCCGAGTGAAAAACTGTTTTTT. Protein product: CAWSVLLSWGPSEKLFF.

The chain carries TRBV2 and TRBJ2-3; D assignment may be TRBD1 or TRBD2 (6 bases each). The germline CDR1 and CDR2 sequences are SNHLY and FYNNEI. CDR3 size: 15 residues. The V gene lost 7 bases and the J gene lost 1 base, with 15 bases spanning the gap. The CDR3 region is CASTAQGGGTDTQYF. Written as DNA, the CDR3 is TGTGCCAGCACCGCACAGGGAGGCGGCACAGATACGCAGTATTTT.

The V call is TRBV7-2, the J call TRBJ2-5, with D unclear. Per the germline V gene, CDR1 is SGHTA and CDR2 is FQGNSA. V lost 1 base and J lost 0, with 9 bases in between. This CDR3 is built from 15 residues. The CDR3 spells CASSLGGQYQETQYF. As DNA, the CDR3 is TGTGCCAGCAGCTTAGGTGGGCAGTACCAAGAGACCCAGTACTTC. The whole variable domain, remainder taken from reference TRBV7-2 and TRBJ2-5, is GAGVSQSPSNKVTEKGKDVELRCDPISGHTALYWYRQSLGQGLEFLIYFQGNSAPDKSGLPSDRFSAERTGGSVSTLTIQRTQQEDSAVYLCASSLGGQYQETQYFGPGTRLLVL.

The chain carries TRBV6-5 and TRBJ2-1, with TRBD1 identical over 8 bases. J was trimmed by 3 bases and V by 7 bases; bases with no gene match: 2. Per the germline V gene, CDR1 is MNHEY and CDR2 is SVGAGI. The CDR3 runs to 13 residues. CDR3 sequence reads: CASTGGNYNEQFF. For the CDR3, the DNA is TGTGCCAGCACAGGGGGCAACTACAATGAGCAGTTCTTC.

The rearrangement joins TRBV7-9 to TRBJ1-4; D is perhaps TRBD1 (6 bases). CDR1 and CDR2 (germline): SEHNR, FQNEAQ (reference sequence). This CDR3 region has 12 residues. The ends were cut back, 5 bases at V and 12 bases at J, with 13 bases in the middle. Here the CDR3 reads CASSPTGGELFF. CDR3 nucleotide sequence: TGTGCCAGCAGCCCGACAGGAGGAGAACTGTTTTTT.

CDR3 residues: CASSQAYPNTEAFF. CDR3 in DNA: TGCGCCAGCAGCCAAGCCTACCCGAACACTGAAGCTTTCTTT. V and J are TRBV4-3 and TRBJ1-1; D is unresolved. There are 14 residues in the CDR3. Per the germline V gene, CDR1 is LGHNA and CDR2 is YSLEER. The V and J ends lost 1 base and 1 base respectively, with 7 bases between them.

This sequence joins TRBV5-4 and TRBJ2-1; 10 bases agree with TRBD1. The CDR3 has 14 residues. Looked up from germline, CDR1 is SGHNT and CDR2 is YYREEE (reference sequence). V shed 0 bases and J 10 bases; nucleotides not matched to a gene: 4. CDR3 residues: CASSLALGQGEQFF. The CDR3 DNA sequence: TGTGCCAGCAGCTTGGCACTGGGACAGGGGGAGCAGTTCTTC.

CDR3 sequence (DNA): TGTGCCAGCAGCCCGGACACGAACACTGAAGCTTTCTTT. As protein: CASSPDTNTEAFF. The chain is built from TRBV7-8 and TRBJ1-1; a possible D gene is TRBD1 (5 bases). CDR3 length: 13 residues. Germline V gene lookup returns CDR1 SGHVS and CDR2 FQNEAQ. Trimming pared 5 bases from V and 1 base from J, leaving 8 bases between.

The chain joins TRBV7-2 to TRBJ1-2; tentatively, D is TRBD1 (5 bases). The CDR3 sequence is 13 residues long. CDR1 is SGHTA and CDR2 is FQGNSA in the germline V gene. Trimming removed 8 bases from V and 0 bases from J, with 10 bases in between. The CDR3 nucleotides read TGTGCCAGCGCTCGGACACCTAACTATGGCTACACCTTC. Its protein is CASARTPNYGYTF.

This chain connects TRBV5-1 to TRBJ2-2; D not resolved. V dropped 0 bases and J dropped 3 bases, with 9 bases sitting between them. Germline V lookup: CDR1 SGHRS, CDR2 YFSETQ. This CDR3 has 15 residues. As DNA, the CDR3 is TGCGCCAGCAGCTTGGGGGTTTTGGACACCGGGGAGCTGTTTTTT. This sequence encodes CASSLGVLDTGELFF.

The chain carries TRBV3-1 (or the pseudogene TRBV3-2) and TRBJ1-2; no clear D. This CDR3 is 13 amino acids long. The ends were cut back, 1 base at V and 8 bases at J, with 11 bases in the middle. The germline V gene encodes CDR1 LGHDT and CDR2 YNNKEL (reference sequence). The CDR3 DNA reads as TGTGCCAGCAGCCAAGGGGCCCTGGGGGGCTACACCTTC. Its protein product is CASSQGALGGYTF.

The rearrangement links TRBV6-6 to TRBJ2-2, with 8 bases aligning to TRBD1. V gave up 6 bases and J gave up 3 bases; unmatched junction bases: 6. The V gene's germline CDR1 is MNHNY and CDR2 SVGAGI (reference sequence). The length of the CDR3 is 15 residues. The CDR3 spells CASSPDRDYTGELFF. The CDR3 bases are TGTGCCAGCAGCCCGGACAGGGATTACACCGGGGAGCTGTTTTTT.

The chain links TRBV24-1 to TRBJ2-3; perhaps TRBD1 as D (6 bases). CDR3 length equals 14 residues. V lost 0 bases to trimming and J lost 4 bases, with 7 bases between them. CDR1 KGHDR and CDR2 SFDVKD come from the germline V gene. The CDR3 is CATSDLKGADTQYF. CDR3 in DNA: TGTGCCACCAGTGATTTGAAGGGGGCAGATACGCAGTATTTT.

V and J are TRBV7-9 and TRBJ1-5; the match to TRBD1 covers 10 bases. CDR1 and CDR2 from the germline V gene are SEHNR and FQNEAQ (reference sequence). V gave up 6 bases and J gave up 5 bases; unmatched junction bases: 1. This CDR3 is 13 amino acids long. The DNA of the CDR3 is TGTGCCAGCAGAGGACAGGGGGATCAGCCCCAGCATTTT. This translates into CASRGQGDQPQHF.

J is TRBJ1-1 and V is TRBV19, with D perhaps TRBD1 (5 bases). V lost 6 bases and J 3 bases, leaving 8 bases between the germline ends. The CDR3 is 12 residues long. Germline CDR1 LNHDA, CDR2 SQIVND (reference sequence). The CDR3 loop is CASRSRDTEAFF. The CDR3 DNA follows: TGTGCCAGTAGGAGCAGGGACACTGAAGCTTTCTTT.

The CDR3 DNA is TGCAGCGTTTCCGGGACAGGGGCCTACAATGAGCAGTTCTTC. Amino acid sequence: CSVSGTGAYNEQFF. The gene calls are TRBV29-1 and TRBJ2-1; 10 positions agree with TRBD1. Germline CDR1 reads SQVTM; CDR2 reads ANQGSEA. The V segment lost 5 bases and the J segment 2 bases; nucleotides outside the gene matches: 3. CDR3 length: 14 amino acids.

The gene calls are TRBV21-1 and TRBJ1-1. TRBV21-1 is termed a pseudogene. The CDR3 has 12 residues. The CDR3 here is CASSKCPPGAFF. In DNA form, the CDR3 reads TGTGCCAGCAGCAAATGCCCCCCGGGCGCTTTCTTT.

The chain is built from TRBV2 and TRBJ2-1; 8 nucleotides agree with TRBD1. This CDR3 is 16 amino acids long. In germline, CDR1 is SNHLY, CDR2 FYNNEI. V lost 4 bases and J lost 9; bases outside the gene matches: 14. The CDR3 region is CASSAAGGNGISEQFF. CDR3 in DNA: TGTGCCAGCAGTGCGGCAGGGGGCAATGGAATCAGTGAGCAGTTCTTC.

J is TRBJ1-5 and V is TRBV5-6, with D possibly matching TRBD1 (6 bases). CDR3 size: 14 residues. Germline lookup yields CDR1 SGHDT and CDR2 YYEEEE. The ends were cut back, 0 bases at V and 6 bases at J, with 10 bases in the middle. Here the CDR3 DNA reads TGTGCCAGCAGCTTGGGACAGGTCGGTCAGCCCCAGCATTTT. It yields the protein CASSLGQVGQPQHF.

DNA for the CDR3: TGTGCCAGCAGTCGACAGGGGAGGTGGTTCTCCGAGCAGTACTTC. Residues: CASSRQGRWFSEQYF. V usage is TRBV28 and J usage is TRBJ2-7; 8 bases fit TRBD1. The CDR3 has 15 residues. The trim removed 5 bases at V and 6 bases at J, leaving 12 bases unmatched. CDR1 is MDHEN and CDR2 is SYDVKM in the germline V gene.

The V and J genes are TRBV7-9 and TRBJ1-6, with D hard to call. Germline-derived CDR1 and CDR2 are SEHNR and FQNEAQ (reference sequence). The CDR3 is 15 amino acids. The germline V and J ends were trimmed by 2 bases and 4 bases, with 9 bases remaining between them. CDR3 sequence (DNA): TGTGCCAGCAGCTTAACACCGGGTTATAATTCACCCCTCCACTTT. It translates to CASSLTPGYNSPLHF.

Points on this clone: Other DNA sequences of this sample code for an identical CDR3. The CDR3 DNA follows: TGCAGTGCACAGTCCTACAATGAGCAGTTCTTC. Amino acids: CSAQSYNEQFF. The J gene is TRBJ2-1, the V gene TRBV20-1; no firm D call. The CDR3 is 11 amino acids. Between the trimmed V and J ends, which lost 6 bases and 1 base, there was a span of 4 bases. Germline V gene lookup returns CDR1 DFQATT and CDR2 SNEGSKA (reference sequence).

This chain links TRBV2 with TRBJ2-5; 13 bases are shared with TRBD2. V shed 10 bases and J 5 bases; nucleotides not matched to a gene: 10. This CDR3 has 15 residues. CDR1 is SNHLY, CDR2 FYNNEI, per germline. The CDR3 loop reads CAISSLGLAGETQYF. In DNA form, the CDR3 reads TGTGCCATCTCTTCTCTGGGACTAGCGGGGGAGACCCAGTACTTC.

The V call is TRBV13, the J call TRBJ2-7, with D perhaps TRBD2 (5 bases). Trimming removed 4 bases at V and 1 base at J, with 8 bases between. CDR1 is PRHDT, CDR2 FYEKMQ, per germline (reference sequence). The length of the CDR3 is 13 residues. CDR3 residues: CASSSRESYEQYF. For the CDR3, the DNA is TGTGCCAGCAGCTCTAGGGAGTCCTACGAGCAGTACTTC. Using reference TRBV13 and TRBJ2-7 for the parts outside the CDR3, the full variable domain is AAGVIQSPRHLIKEKRETATLKCYPIPRHDTVYWYQQGPGQDPQFLISFYEKMQSDKGSIPDRFSAQQFSDYHSELNMSSLELGDSALYFCASSSRESYEQYFGPGTRLTVT.

The chain has TRBV5-1 and TRBJ2-7; 9 nucleotides align to TRBD2. Germline V gives CDR1 SGHRS, CDR2 YFSETQ. Losses at the gene ends were 5 bases for V and 5 bases for J; bases not matched to a gene: 5. The CDR3 is made up of 13 amino acids. In DNA, the CDR3 is TGCGCCAGCAGGAGTAGCGGGAGACACGAGCAGTACTTC. Amino acid sequence: CASRSSGRHEQYF.